This T cell receptor (beta chain) originates from a study of blood T cell repertoires in COVID-19. The overall study: Samples came from the United States, Italy and Spain, spanning acute and convalescent COVID-19. PBMCs, B-cell-depleted T cells, or T cells were the source of the cDNA or gDNA that made up the material.

The length of the CDR3 is 13 residues. J lost 8 bases, V lost 4 bases, and 4 bases had no gene match. Germline loops: CDR1 SGHRS, CDR2 YFSETQ. Original data processing: Reference gene primer amplification gave nucleated cell count estimates. Sequencing was performed with immunoSEQ multiplex PCR; in TCRdb, only in-frame clones are kept and a portion is missing. V, J and clone size were drawn from that table, and D and trimming were deduced from the DNA. The table records 250,000 or so clones, roughly 89% of them present only once. The sample taken for sequencing was peripheral blood. This chain joins TRBV5-1 and TRBJ2-1; 9 nucleotides match TRBD2. This TCR came from a woman aged 40 to 50 who had recovered from COVID-19. CDR3 sequence (DNA): TGCGCCAGCAGCCAGCGGGAGGCGGATGAGCAGTTCTTC. It specifies CASSQREADEQFF.